Listed below are T cell receptor beta chains from one sample, sequenced in a study of blood T cell repertoires in COVID-19. This table comes from immunoSEQ multiplex PCR, and its TCRdb copy is limited to in-frame clones, with some not included. The profile shows about 98,000 clones, around nine tenths of them singletons. The sample comprised peripheral blood. These receptors were collected from a man aged 45 to 65 with acute or convalescent COVID-19. The CDR3 runs from the conserved cysteine through the conserved F or W. The D gene is left open where the match is weak. Part of the rows lack a size; the others show once, few, many or a class for expanded clones.

V	D	size	length	J	DNA	CDR3
TRBV18	TRBD2	once	17	TRBJ2-1	TGTGCCAGCTCACCACCGGGGCTAGCGGGAGCGAACAATGAGCAGTTCTTC	CASSPPGLAGANNEQFF
TRBV5-1	.	.	16	TRBJ2-7	TGCGCCAGCAGCAAGATTGGAGGGGGAGGGCCCTACGAGCAGTACTTC	CASSKIGGGGPYEQYF
TRBV7-2	.	.	16	TRBJ1-4	TGTGCCAGCAGCCCCGACAGGAGTGCAACTAATGAAAAACTGTTTTTT	CASSPDRSATNEKLFF
TRBV2	TRBD1	.	13	TRBJ2-7	TGTGCCAGCAGTGAAGGCAGGGGGCCGTTTCATTACTTC	CASSEGRGPFHYF
TRBV5-4	TRBD2	.	20	TRBJ2-3	TGTGCCAGCAGTGGGACTGGCGGTGTAGCGGGACCGTCTAGCACAGATACGCAGTATTTT	CASSGTGGVAGPSSTDTQYF
TRBV19	TRBD1	.	15	TRBJ1-3	TGTGCCAGTAGTCTGCGGACAGGGGCTGGAAACACCATATATTTT	CASSLRTGAGNTIYF
TRBV7-3	TRBD2	.	14	TRBJ2-5	TGTGCCAGCAGCCCTAGGACTAGCGGGGGAGTTCAGTACTTC	CASSPRTSGGVQYF
TRBV19	TRBD1	.	12	TRBJ1-1	TGTGCCAGTATGGACAGGGTCGCTGAAGCTTTCTTT	CASMDRVAEAFF
TRBV18	.	.	16	TRBJ2-7	TGTGCCAGCTCACCCGCCGGCGATAGCCTTCCCTACGAGCAGTACTTC	CASSPAGDSLPYEQYF
TRBV6-5	.	.	15	TRBJ2-7	TGTGCCAGCAGTTCCTCCCCGAGGGGGGGCTACGAGCAGTACTTC	CASSSSPRGGYEQYF
TRBV3-1/TRBV3-2	TRBD1	.	15	TRBJ1-5	TGTGCCAGCAGCCAAGTAACAGGGGGCAATCAGCCCCAGCATTTT	CASSQVTGGNQPQHF
TRBV6-1	.	.	13	TRBJ1-2	TGTGCCAGCAGTGAGCAGGGATCCTATGGCTACACCTTC	CASSEQGSYGYTF
TRBV18	TRBD2	.	14	TRBJ2-1	TGTGCCAGCTCACCAATAGCGGGAGAGTTTGAGCAGTTCTTC	CASSPIAGEFEQFF
TRBV5-4	TRBD2	.	15	TRBJ2-1	TGTGCCAGCAGCCATAACGCACTAGCGGATGGTGAGCAGTTCTTC	CASSHNALADGEQFF
TRBV30	.	.	13	TRBJ2-7	TGTGCCTGGAGGGACTACAAGGTGGGGGAGCAGTACTTC	CAWRDYKVGEQYF
TRBV19	TRBD2	.	15	TRBJ2-5	TGTGCCAGTAGTATAGGCCTAGCGGGAATAGAGACCCAGTACTTC	CASSIGLAGIETQYF
TRBV18	TRBD2	few	17	TRBJ2-1	TGTGCCAGCTCACCACCGTCCGGGACTAGCGGTTTTAATGAGCAGTTCTTC	CASSPPSGTSGFNEQFF